The next 31 T cell receptor beta chains were all read from a single sample in a study of T-cell reconstitution after alpha-beta-depleted transplantation in children. Unique molecular identifiers were built into the TCRbeta library. Each CDR3 protein is one row after TCRdb ran MiXCR on the PCR reads. The sample holds approximately 50,000 distinct CDR3 sequences; roughly half are singletons and the top ten take about two fifths. The sequencing used peripheral blood, collected before TCRalphabeta/CD19-depleted stem cell transplant. The receptors were gathered from a boy younger than two with SCID, due to receive a stem cell transplant.

The genes are TRBV7-3 and TRBJ2-3; 10 nucleotides match TRBD2. V trimming: 5 bases; J trimming: 2 bases; junction bases outside the gene matches: 7. CDR3 length: 16 residues. Germline assignment: CDR1 SGHTA and CDR2 FQGTGA. This CDR3 reads CASSNLAGATTDTQYF. The CDR3 bases are TGTGCCAGCAGCAATCTAGCGGGGGCGACCACAGATACGCAGTATTTT.

This chain uses TRBV10-3 with TRBJ1-5; D may be TRBD1 (5 bases). The CDR3 runs 15 residues. Trimming took off 3 bases at V and 6 bases at J, with 15 bases between the two ends. CDR1 is ENHRY and CDR2 is SYGVKD in the germline V gene. The CDR3: CAISDSGRGVQPQHF. CDR3 DNA sequence: TGTGCCATCAGTGACTCAGGGAGAGGGGTTCAGCCCCAGCATTTT.

CDR3 in amino acids: CASNGGGYTF. In DNA, the CDR3 is TGTGCCAGCAATGGGGGCGGCTACACCTTC. The chain employs TRBV6-1 and TRBJ1-2, with a weak D call TRBD1 (6 bases). Germline values: CDR1 MNHNS, CDR2 SASEGT. The CDR3 is 10 amino acids. Trimming cost V 7 bases and J 8 bases, with 8 bases left between them.

This clonotype has a count of ten or more. The chain joins TRBV11-2 to TRBJ2-1; no reliable D call. Trimming cost V 5 bases and J 1 base, with 12 bases left between them. Germline loops: CDR1 SGHAT, CDR2 FQNNGV. CDR3 length equals 15 residues. CDR3 DNA sequence: TGTGCCAGCAGCCCTACCGCCGGATCCTACAATGAGCAGTTCTTC. Its translation: CASSPTAGSYNEQFF.

This clonotype was recorded a few times. This rearrangement joins TRBV5-1 to TRBJ2-1; 9 positions match TRBD1. This CDR3 has 15 residues. The germline CDR1 and CDR2 sequences are SGHRS and YFSETQ. Germline trimming cut 4 bases from V and 9 bases from J; bases unmatched to any gene: 11. The CDR3 DNA follows: TGCGCCAGCAGCACAACCGGGACAGGGTCCCCTGAGCAGTTCTTC. This sequence encodes CASSTTGTGSPEQFF.

This chain uses TRBV4-3 with TRBJ2-2; D is undetermined. The CDR3 is 15 amino acids. Looked up from germline, CDR1 is LGHNA and CDR2 is YSLEER. V was cut by 1 base and J by 3 bases, with 9 bases left in between. CDR3: CASSQAQDYTGELFF. DNA of the CDR3: TGCGCCAGCAGCCAAGCCCAGGATTACACCGGGGAGCTGTTTTTT.

V and J are TRBV6-1 and TRBJ1-1; D gene ambiguous. V was pared by 2 bases and J by 1 base, with 11 bases between. The germline CDR1 and CDR2 sequences are MNHNS and SASEGT. This CDR3 comprises 15 residues. CDR3 sequence (DNA): TGTGCCAGCAGTGAATTGGGGTGGGGGAACACTGAAGCTTTCTTT. Protein: CASSELGWGNTEAFF.

This clonotype was observed many times. The V call is TRBV20-1, the J call TRBJ2-5, with D maybe TRBD1 (5 bases). The germline V gene has CDR1 DFQATT and CDR2 SNEGSKA (reference sequence). The CDR3 is 16 residues long. Trimming cost V 0 bases and J 1 base, with 15 bases left between them. This CDR3 reads CSARDLFRGLQETQYF. The CDR3 bases are TGCAGTGCTAGAGATTTGTTTAGGGGCCTCCAAGAGACCCAGTACTTC.

V and J are TRBV20-1 and TRBJ2-2, with TRBD1 matching 8 bases. The CDR3 runs to 13 residues. The V gene end was trimmed by 5 bases and the J gene end by 1 base; junction bases not matched to a gene: 0. Germline CDR1 and CDR2: DFQATT and SNEGSKA (reference sequence). CDR3 in DNA: TGCAGTGCTGGGACAGGGAACACCGGGGAGCTGTTTTTT. Translated: CSAGTGNTGELFF.

This clonotype has only one observation. The rearrangement links TRBV20-1 to TRBJ1-1; D gene unclear. The CDR3 has 12 amino acids. V was pared by 0 bases and J by 7 bases, with 9 bases between. Germline V gives CDR1 DFQATT, CDR2 SNEGSKA (reference sequence). CDR3 amino acids: CSARESVYEAFF. The CDR3 nucleotides are TGCAGTGCTAGAGAGTCAGTGTATGAAGCTTTCTTT.

The chain carries TRBV6-1 and TRBJ2-3, with a tentative D call TRBD2 (5 bases). The CDR3 loop spans 16 amino acids. V was trimmed by 6 bases and J by 4 bases, leaving 20 bases between them. CDR1 MNHNS and CDR2 SASEGT come from the germline V gene. As DNA, the CDR3 is TGTGCCAGCAGCTCCAACGGGATATTGGCCGCAGATACGCAGTATTTT. Protein product: CASSSNGILAADTQYF.

The table lists this clonotype with many counts. This chain uses TRBV5-1 with TRBJ2-7; 7 bases line up with TRBD1. V lost 4 bases and J lost 2; bases outside the gene matches: 9. This CDR3 has 15 residues. Per germline, CDR1 SGHRS and CDR2 YFSETQ. The CDR3 loop reads CASSPTGDLPYEQYF. The CDR3 nucleotides are TGCGCCAGCAGCCCCACAGGGGATCTGCCCTACGAGCAGTACTTC.

This clonotype was seen many times. This sequence joins TRBV5-1 and TRBJ2-3, with D perhaps matching TRBD1 (6 bases). CDR3 length: 15 amino acids. Per the germline V gene, CDR1 is SGHRS and CDR2 is YFSETQ. Trimming stripped 2 bases from V and 1 base from J, with 11 bases between. In DNA, the CDR3 is TGCGCCAGCAGCTTTGCGAGACAGGGCACAGATACGCAGTATTTT. This encodes CASSFARQGTDTQYF.

This clonotype was recorded at least ten times. The J gene is TRBJ1-2, the V gene TRBV4-3; 7 nucleotides match TRBD1. Germline assignment: CDR1 LGHNA and CDR2 YSLEER. V was pared by 4 bases and J by 4 bases, with 12 bases of the junction left unmatched. The CDR3 runs to 16 residues. The CDR3 reads CASSPGDSSSFYGYTF. DNA for the CDR3: TGCGCCAGCAGCCCCGGGGACAGCTCATCCTTCTATGGCTACACCTTC.

As to this clonotype: It may be a read error: a sequence one base away is much more abundant. The CDR3 DNA follows: TGCGCCAGCAGAAATGGACAGGGACTAGCTAACTATGGCTCCACCTTC. Its protein product is CASRNGQGLANYGSTF. This sequence joins TRBV5-1 and TRBJ1-2; 8 bases match TRBD1. Looked up from germline, CDR1 is SGHRS and CDR2 is YFSETQ. The CDR3 has 16 residues.

This clonotype was recorded once. The rearrangement uses TRBV4-2 and TRBJ2-7, with a possible D match to TRBD1 (5 bases). There are 13 residues in the CDR3. Trimming removed 0 bases from V and 3 bases from J, with 6 bases in between. Germline lookup yields CDR1 LGHNA and CDR2 YNFKEQ. CDR3 sequence: CASSQDQGYEQYF. CDR3 bases: TGTGCCAGCAGCCAAGACCAGGGCTACGAGCAGTACTTC.

The CDR3 DNA reads as TGTGCCAGCAGCGGCGACGCAAATGAAAAACTGTTTTTT. Protein: CASSGDANEKLFF. The J gene is TRBJ1-4, the V gene TRBV9; no reliable D call. Germline loops: CDR1 SGDLS, CDR2 YYNGEE. V was cut by 3 bases and J by 5 bases, with 8 bases left in between. The CDR3 sequence is 13 residues long.

This clonotype has more than one count but fewer than ten. This chain connects TRBV6-2 or TRBV6-3 to TRBJ2-1; 13 nucleotides match TRBD2. From germline, CDR1 is MNHEY and CDR2 SVGEGT. V was clipped by 2 bases and J by 10 bases; unmatched bases: 11. The CDR3 totals 17 residues. This CDR3 reads CASSYAVSGLAGAEQFF. CDR3 in DNA: TGTGCCAGCAGTTACGCTGTCAGTGGACTAGCGGGGGCGGAGCAGTTCTTC.

V gene TRBV20-1 combines with J gene TRBJ2-1; D unresolved. Trimming took off 0 bases at V and 8 bases at J, with 17 bases between the two ends. The CDR3 loop spans 15 amino acids. The germline CDR1 and CDR2 sequences are DFQATT and SNEGSKA (reference sequence). CDR3 protein: CSARDQQRSWDEQFF. In DNA, the CDR3 is TGCAGTGCTAGAGATCAACAGAGGAGTTGGGATGAGCAGTTCTTC.

The chain employs TRBV5-6 and TRBJ1-6; 7 positions agree with TRBD1. The CDR3 loop spans 15 amino acids. Per germline, CDR1 SGHDT and CDR2 YYEEEE. J gave up 6 bases and V 4 bases, and 7 bases lay outside the gene matches. The CDR3 here is CASSPGTASNSPLHF. In DNA form, the CDR3 reads TGTGCCAGCAGCCCCGGGACAGCGAGTAATTCACCCCTCCACTTT. The whole variable domain, remainder taken from reference TRBV5-6 and TRBJ1-6, is DAGVTQSPTHLIKTRGQQVTLRCSPKSGHDTVSWYQQALGQGPQFIFQYYEEEERQRGNFPDRFSGHQFPNYSSELNVNALLLGDSALYLCASSPGTASNSPLHFGNGTRLTVT.

J is TRBJ2-7 and V is TRBV10-2; 7 bases map to TRBD1. V was clipped by 4 bases and J by 2 bases; unmatched bases: 5. CDR1 WSHSY and CDR2 SAAADI come from the germline V gene. The CDR3 consists of 14 residues. The CDR3 DNA reads as TGCGCCAGCAGTGTCGGACAGGCGACCTACGAGCAGTACTTC. Its translation: CASSVGQATYEQYF.

This chain uses TRBV27 with TRBJ2-3, with TRBD1 as a possible D gene (7 bases). CDR1 MNHEY and CDR2 SMNVEV come from the germline V gene (reference sequence). V was cut by 8 bases and J by 6 bases, with 18 bases left in between. The CDR3 runs to 14 residues. DNA for the CDR3: TGTGCCAGCCGCGGGACAGCCTCCAGGGATACGCAGTATTTT. Its translation: CASRGTASRDTQYF.

This clonotype is medium-sized (0.01 to 0.1%). This sequence joins TRBV18 and TRBJ2-1; 7 nucleotides align to TRBD1. Germline-derived CDR1 and CDR2 are KGHSH and LQKENI. The CDR3 extends over 16 amino acids. V was clipped by 3 bases and J by 3 bases; unmatched bases: 8. The CDR3 nucleotides are TGTGCCAGCTCACCCGGGGACAGCACCTTCTACAATGAGCAGTTCTTC. Its translation: CASSPGDSTFYNEQFF. Full variable domain (outside the CDR3, taken from reference TRBV18 and TRBJ2-1): NAGVMQNPRHLVRRRGQEARLRCSPMKGHSHVYWYRQLPEEGLKFMVYLQKENIIDESGMPKERFSAEFPKEGPSILRIQQVVRGDSAAYFCASSPGDSTFYNEQFFGPGTRLTVL.

The chain recombines TRBV6-1 with TRBJ1-3, with D perhaps matching TRBD1 (5 bases). This CDR3 is 14 amino acids long. V shed 6 bases and J shed 3 bases, with 12 bases lying between them. Germline V lookup: CDR1 MNHNS, CDR2 SASEGT. This chain's CDR3 is CASSSEGLGNTIYF. The CDR3 nucleotides read TGTGCCAGCAGCTCCGAGGGGCTTGGAAACACCATATATTTT.

CDR3 amino acids: CASTKRGDRTQETQYF. CDR3 nucleotide sequence: TGTGCCAGCACCAAAAGGGGGGACCGCACCCAAGAGACCCAGTACTTC. This rearrangement joins TRBV6-6 to TRBJ2-5, with D perhaps matching TRBD1 or TRBD2 (6 bases each). CDR1 MNHNY and CDR2 SVGAGI come from the germline V gene (reference sequence). Trimming took 7 bases from V and 1 from J, leaving 19 bases between them. CDR3 size: 16 residues.

The sample holds a few counts of this clonotype. This rearrangement joins TRBV20-1 to TRBJ2-1, with 7 bases that match TRBD2. V shed 0 bases, J shed 8 bases, and the junction held 7 bases outside the gene matches. The CDR3 has 14 residues. The V gene's germline CDR1 is DFQATT and CDR2 SNEGSKA (reference sequence). In nucleotides, the CDR3 is TGCAGTGCTAGAGATGCCGGGGGGTGGGATGAGCAGTTCTTC. Translating it yields CSARDAGGWDEQFF.

The rearrangement uses TRBV20-1 and TRBJ1-5, with D possibly being TRBD1 (6 bases). CDR3 length: 14 amino acids. Germline V gene sequence: CDR1 DFQATT, CDR2 SNEGSKA (reference sequence). V lost 6 bases and J lost 0, with 12 bases in between. As DNA, the CDR3 is TGCAGTGCCCTGAGGGGGGGTAGCAATCAGCCCCAGCATTTT. This translates into CSALRGGSNQPQHF.

The rearrangement uses TRBV6-1 and TRBJ2-3; D is unresolved. The germline V and J ends were trimmed by 7 bases and 3 bases, with 17 bases remaining between them. Germline V gene sequence: CDR1 MNHNS, CDR2 SASEGT. The CDR3 totals 15 residues. CDR3 loop: CASKGSGSRTDTQYF. The CDR3 DNA reads TGTGCCAGCAAGGGCTCCGGGTCGAGGACAGATACGCAGTATTTT.

The V call is TRBV12-3 or TRBV12-4, the J call TRBJ2-3, with D perhaps TRBD1 or TRBD2 (5 bases each). The CDR3 totals 16 residues. V shed 6 bases and J shed 0 bases, with 16 bases lying between them. CDR3 amino acids: CASSYGGVSSTDTQYF. The DNA for the CDR3 is TGTGCCAGCAGCTATGGGGGAGTGTCTAGCACAGATACGCAGTATTTT.

This clonotype was detected ten times or more. The chain employs TRBV7-6 and TRBJ1-1; D ambiguous. Germline CDR1 is SGHVS and CDR2 is FNYEAQ. This CDR3 spans 14 amino acids. V lost 1 base and J 4 bases, leaving 10 bases between the germline ends. CDR3 nucleotides: TGTGCCAGCAGCTTAGGTGGCGAGAGCACTGAAGCTTTCTTT. Its translation is CASSLGGESTEAFF.

CDR3 nucleotide sequence: TGCAGTGCCCTCGGTAACAATGAGCAGTTCTTC. The encoded protein is CSALGNNEQFF. The chain employs TRBV20-1 and TRBJ2-1; the D is unclear. The ends were cut back, 6 bases at V and 5 bases at J, with 8 bases in the middle. The germline V gene has CDR1 DFQATT and CDR2 SNEGSKA (reference sequence). CDR3 length: 11 residues.